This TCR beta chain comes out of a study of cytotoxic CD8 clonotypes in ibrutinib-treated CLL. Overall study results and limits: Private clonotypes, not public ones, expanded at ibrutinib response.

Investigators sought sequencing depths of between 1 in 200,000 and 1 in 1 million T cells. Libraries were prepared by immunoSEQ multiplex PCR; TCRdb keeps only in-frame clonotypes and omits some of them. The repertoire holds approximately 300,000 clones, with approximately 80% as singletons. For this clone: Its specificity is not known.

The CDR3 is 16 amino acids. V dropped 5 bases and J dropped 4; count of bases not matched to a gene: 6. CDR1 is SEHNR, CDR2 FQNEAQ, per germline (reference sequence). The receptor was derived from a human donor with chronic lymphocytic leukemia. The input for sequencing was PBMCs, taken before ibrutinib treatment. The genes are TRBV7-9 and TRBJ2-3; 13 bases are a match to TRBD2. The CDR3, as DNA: TGTGCCAGCAGCCTGGGACTAGCGGGAATTGCAGATACGCAGTATTTT. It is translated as CASSLGLAGIADTQYF.